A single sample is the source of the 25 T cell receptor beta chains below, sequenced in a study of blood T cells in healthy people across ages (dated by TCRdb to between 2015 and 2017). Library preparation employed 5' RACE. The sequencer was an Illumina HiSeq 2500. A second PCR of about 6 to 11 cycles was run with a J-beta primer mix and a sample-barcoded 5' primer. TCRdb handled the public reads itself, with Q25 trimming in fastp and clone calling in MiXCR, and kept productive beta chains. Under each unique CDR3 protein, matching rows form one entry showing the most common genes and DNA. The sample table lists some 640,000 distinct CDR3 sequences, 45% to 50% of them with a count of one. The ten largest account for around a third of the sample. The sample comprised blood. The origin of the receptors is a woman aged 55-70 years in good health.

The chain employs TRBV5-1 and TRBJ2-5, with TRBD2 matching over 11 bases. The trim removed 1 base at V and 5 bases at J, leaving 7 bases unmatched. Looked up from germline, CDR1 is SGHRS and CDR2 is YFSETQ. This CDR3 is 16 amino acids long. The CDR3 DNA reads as TGCGCCAGCAGCTTGACTAGCGGGAGAGTTGGGGAGACCCAGTACTTC. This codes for CASSLTSGRVGETQYF.

In nucleotides, the CDR3 is TGTGCCAGCAGCTTAAGGCAGGTTCAGGACAAAAACATTCAGTACTTC. Amino acid sequence: CASSLRQVQDKNIQYF. The chain joins TRBV7-2 to TRBJ2-4; D not certain. The length of the CDR3 is 16 residues. V lost 2 bases to trimming and J lost 3 bases, with 14 bases between them. Germline CDR1 SGHTA, CDR2 FQGNSA.

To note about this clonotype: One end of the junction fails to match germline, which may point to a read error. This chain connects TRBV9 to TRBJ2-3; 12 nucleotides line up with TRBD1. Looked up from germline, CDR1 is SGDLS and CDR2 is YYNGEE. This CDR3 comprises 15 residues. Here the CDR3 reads CASSVGTGGTGTQYF. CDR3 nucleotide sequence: TGTGCCAGCAGCGTGGGGACAGGGGGCACAGGTACGCAGTATTTT.

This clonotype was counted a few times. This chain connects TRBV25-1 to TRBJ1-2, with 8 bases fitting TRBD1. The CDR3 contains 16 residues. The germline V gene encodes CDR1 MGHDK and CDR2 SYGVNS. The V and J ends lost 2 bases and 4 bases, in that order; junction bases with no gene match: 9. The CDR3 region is CASSELGQGGRYGYTF. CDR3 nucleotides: TGTGCCAGCAGTGAACTCGGACAGGGTGGACGCTATGGCTACACCTTC.

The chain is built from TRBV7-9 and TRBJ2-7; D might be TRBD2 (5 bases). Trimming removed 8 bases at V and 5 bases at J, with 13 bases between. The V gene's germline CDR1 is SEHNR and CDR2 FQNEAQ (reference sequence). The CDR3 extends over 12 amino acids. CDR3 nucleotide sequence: TGTGCCAGCCTGGGGTTGGAGGACGAGCAGTACTTC. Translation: CASLGLEDEQYF. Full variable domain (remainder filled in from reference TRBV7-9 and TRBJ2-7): DTGVSQNPRHKITKRGQNVTFRCDPISEHNRLYWYRQTLGQGPEFLTYFQNEAQLEKSRLLSDRFSAERPKGSFSTLEIQRTEQGDSAMYLCASLGLEDEQYFGPGTRLTVT.

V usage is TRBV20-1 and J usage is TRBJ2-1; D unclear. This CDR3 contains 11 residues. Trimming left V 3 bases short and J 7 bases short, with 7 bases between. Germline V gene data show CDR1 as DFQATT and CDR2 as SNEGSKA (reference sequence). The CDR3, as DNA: TGCAGTGCTAGGGCGGTTAATGAGCAGTTCTTC. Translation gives CSARAVNEQFF.

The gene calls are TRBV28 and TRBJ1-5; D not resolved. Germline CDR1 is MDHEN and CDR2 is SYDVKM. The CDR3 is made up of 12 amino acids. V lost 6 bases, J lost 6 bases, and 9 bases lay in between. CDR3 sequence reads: CASRLHSQPQHF. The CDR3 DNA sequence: TGTGCCAGCAGATTACACTCTCAGCCCCAGCATTTT.

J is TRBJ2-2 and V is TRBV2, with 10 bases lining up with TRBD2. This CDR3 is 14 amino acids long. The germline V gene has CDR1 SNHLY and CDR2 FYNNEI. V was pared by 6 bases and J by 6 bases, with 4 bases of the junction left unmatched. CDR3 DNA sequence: TGTGCCAGCAGGGCTAGCGGGAGCGCCGGGGAGCTGTTTTTT. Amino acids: CASRASGSAGELFF.

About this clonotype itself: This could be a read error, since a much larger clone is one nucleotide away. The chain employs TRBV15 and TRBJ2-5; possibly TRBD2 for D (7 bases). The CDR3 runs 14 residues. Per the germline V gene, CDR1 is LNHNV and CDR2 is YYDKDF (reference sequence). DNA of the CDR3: TGTGTCACCAGCAAAGGGGGGGATCAAGAGACCCAGTACTTC. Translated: CVTSKGGDQETQYF.

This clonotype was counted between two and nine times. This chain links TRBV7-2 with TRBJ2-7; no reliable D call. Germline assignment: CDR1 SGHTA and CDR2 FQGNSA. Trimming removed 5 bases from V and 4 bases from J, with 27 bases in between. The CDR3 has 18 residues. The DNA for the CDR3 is TGTGCCAGCAGCCGGAACCCTTCGGTCGGATTATTGGTATACGAGCAGTACTTC. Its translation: CASSRNPSVGLLVYEQYF. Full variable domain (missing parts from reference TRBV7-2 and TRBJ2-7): GAGVSQSPSNKVTEKGKDVELRCDPISGHTALYWYRQSLGQGLEFLIYFQGNSAPDKSGLPSDRFSAERTGGSVSTLTIQRTQQEDSAVYLCASSRNPSVGLLVYEQYFGPGTRLTVT.

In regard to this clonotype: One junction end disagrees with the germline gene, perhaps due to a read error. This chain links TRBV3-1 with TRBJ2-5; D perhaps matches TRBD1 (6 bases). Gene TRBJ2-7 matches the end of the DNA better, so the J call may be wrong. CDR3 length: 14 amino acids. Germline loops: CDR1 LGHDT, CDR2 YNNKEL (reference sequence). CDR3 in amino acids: CAGSQEQGRDEQYF. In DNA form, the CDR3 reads TGTGCCGGCAGCCAAGAGCAGGGGCGGGACGAGCAGTACTTC.

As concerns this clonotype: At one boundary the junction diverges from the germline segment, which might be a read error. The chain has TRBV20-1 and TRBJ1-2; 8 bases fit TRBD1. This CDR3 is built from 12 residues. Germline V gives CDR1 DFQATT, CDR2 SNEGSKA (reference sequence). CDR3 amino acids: CSTRDRHYGHTF. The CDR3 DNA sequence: TGCAGTACACGGGACAGGCACTATGGCCACACCTTC.

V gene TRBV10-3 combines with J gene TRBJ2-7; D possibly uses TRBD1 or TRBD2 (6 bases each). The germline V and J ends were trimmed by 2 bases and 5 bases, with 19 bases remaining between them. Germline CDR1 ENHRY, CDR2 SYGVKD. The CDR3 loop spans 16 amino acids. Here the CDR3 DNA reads TGTGCCATCAGTGAGAGGACGGGGGCCGGGCGGGACGAGCAGTACTTC. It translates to CAISERTGAGRDEQYF.

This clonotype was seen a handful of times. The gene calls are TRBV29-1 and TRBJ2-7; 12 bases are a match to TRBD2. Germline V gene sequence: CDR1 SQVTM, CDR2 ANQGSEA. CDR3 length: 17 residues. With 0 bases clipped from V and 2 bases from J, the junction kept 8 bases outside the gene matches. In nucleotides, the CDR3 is TGCAGCGTTGAAGATTACGGCCCTAGCGGGAGGGCCTACGAGCAGTACTTC. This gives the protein CSVEDYGPSGRAYEQYF.

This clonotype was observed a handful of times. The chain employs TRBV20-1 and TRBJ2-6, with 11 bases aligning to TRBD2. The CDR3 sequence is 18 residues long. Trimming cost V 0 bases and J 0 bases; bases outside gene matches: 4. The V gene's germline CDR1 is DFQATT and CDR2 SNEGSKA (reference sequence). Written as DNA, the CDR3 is TGCAGTGCTAGAGACACGACTAGCGGGGCCTCTGGGGCCAACGTCCTGACTTTC. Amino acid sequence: CSARDTTSGASGANVLTF.

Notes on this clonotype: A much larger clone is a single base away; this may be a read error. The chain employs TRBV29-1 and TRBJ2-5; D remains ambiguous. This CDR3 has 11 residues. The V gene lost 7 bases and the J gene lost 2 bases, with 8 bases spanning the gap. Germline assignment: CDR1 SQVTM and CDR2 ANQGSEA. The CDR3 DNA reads TGCAGCGGTGAGTCACAAGAGACCCAGTACTTC. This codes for CSGESQETQYF.

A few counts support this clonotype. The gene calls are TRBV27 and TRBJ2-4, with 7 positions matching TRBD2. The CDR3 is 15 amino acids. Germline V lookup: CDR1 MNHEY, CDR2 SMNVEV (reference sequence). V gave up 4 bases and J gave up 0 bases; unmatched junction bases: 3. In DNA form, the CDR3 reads TGTGCCAGCAGTTCTGGGACTAAAGCCAAAAACATTCAGTACTTC. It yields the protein CASSSGTKAKNIQYF.

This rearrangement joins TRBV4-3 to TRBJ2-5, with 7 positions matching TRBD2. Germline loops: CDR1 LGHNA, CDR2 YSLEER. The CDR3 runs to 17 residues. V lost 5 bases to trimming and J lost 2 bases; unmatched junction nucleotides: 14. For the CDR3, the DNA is TGCGCCAGCAGCGAGAGAGGCCTTGCGGGGGTACAAGAGACCCAGTACTTC. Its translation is CASSERGLAGVQETQYF.

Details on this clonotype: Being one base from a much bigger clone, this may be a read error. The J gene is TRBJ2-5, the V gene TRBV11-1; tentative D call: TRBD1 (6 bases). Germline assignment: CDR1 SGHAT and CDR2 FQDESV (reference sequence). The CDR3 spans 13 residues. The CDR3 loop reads CTSSKGDQETQYF. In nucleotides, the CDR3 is TGTACCAGCAGCAAGGGGGACCAAGAGACCCAGTACTTC.

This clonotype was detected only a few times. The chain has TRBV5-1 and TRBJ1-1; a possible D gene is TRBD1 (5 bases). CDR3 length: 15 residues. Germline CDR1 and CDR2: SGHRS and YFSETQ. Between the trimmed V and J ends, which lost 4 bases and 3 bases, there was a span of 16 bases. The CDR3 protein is CASSELSRGDTEAFF. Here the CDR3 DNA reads TGCGCCAGCAGCGAGCTGTCCCGGGGGGACACTGAAGCTTTCTTT.

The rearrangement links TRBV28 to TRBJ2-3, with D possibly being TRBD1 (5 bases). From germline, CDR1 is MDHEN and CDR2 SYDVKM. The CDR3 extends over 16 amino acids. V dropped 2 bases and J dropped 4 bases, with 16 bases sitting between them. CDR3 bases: TGTGCCAGCAGTTTAAGGCAGCGTGTGGGGCCAGATACGCAGTATTTT. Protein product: CASSLRQRVGPDTQYF. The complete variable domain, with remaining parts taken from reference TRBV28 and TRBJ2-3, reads DVKVTQSSRYLVKRTGEKVFLECVQDMDHENMFWYRQDPGLGLRLIYFSYDVKMKEKGDIPEGYSVSREKKERFSLILESASTNQTSMYLCASSLRQRVGPDTQYFGPGTRLTVL.

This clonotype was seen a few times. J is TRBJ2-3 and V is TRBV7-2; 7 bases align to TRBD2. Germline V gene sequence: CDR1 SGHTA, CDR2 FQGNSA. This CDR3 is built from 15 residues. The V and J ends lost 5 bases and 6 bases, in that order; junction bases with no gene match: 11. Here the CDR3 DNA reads TGTGCCAGCAGCCGTCTTGACGGGAGGTATGATACGCAGTATTTT. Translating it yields CASSRLDGRYDTQYF.

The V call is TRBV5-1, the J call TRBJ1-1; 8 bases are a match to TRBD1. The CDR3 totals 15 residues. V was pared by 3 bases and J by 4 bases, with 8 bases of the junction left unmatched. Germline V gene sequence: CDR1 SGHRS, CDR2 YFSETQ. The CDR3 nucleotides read TGCGCCAGCAGCTCGACAGGGGTCGGGGCCACTGAAGCTTTCTTT. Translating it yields CASSSTGVGATEAFF.

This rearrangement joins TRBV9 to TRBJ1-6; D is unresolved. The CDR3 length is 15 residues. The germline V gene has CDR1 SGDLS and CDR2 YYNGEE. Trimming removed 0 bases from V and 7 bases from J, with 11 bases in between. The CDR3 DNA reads TGTGCCAGCAGCGTAGACCTTGCTGCCAATTCACCCCTCCACTTT. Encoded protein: CASSVDLAANSPLHF.

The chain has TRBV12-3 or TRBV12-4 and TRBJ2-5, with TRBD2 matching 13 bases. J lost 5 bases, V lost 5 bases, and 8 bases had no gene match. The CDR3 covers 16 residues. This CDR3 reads CASSTRTSGRRETQYF. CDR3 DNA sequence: TGTGCCAGCAGTACCCGGACTAGCGGGAGACGGGAGACCCAGTACTTC.